The source of this TCR beta chain is a study of cytomegalovirus exposure and HLA in healthy donors. Germline V gene lookup returns CDR1 SGHNT and CDR2 YYREEE (reference sequence). Between the trimmed V and J ends, which lost 4 bases and 5 bases, there was a span of 19 bases. The CDR3 has 15 residues. The primer mix had 60 Vbeta and 13 Jbeta primers. Data came from immunoSEQ multiplex PCR; TCRdb stores just in-frame clones and leaves some out. The sample has 90,000 to 95,000 clones; over 75% are singletons. What was sequenced was PBMCs. The source of this sequence is a man in his late teens or twenties in good health and CMV-seronegative. The V call is TRBV5-4, the J call TRBJ2-7; TRBD1 might be the D (6 bases). The CDR3 DNA sequence: TGTGCCAGCAGCCTGGAGAGAGGGGGTGAAAACGAGCAGTACTTC. Translation: CASSLERGGENEQYF.